This T cell receptor beta chain was sequenced in a study of T cell responses to AZD1222 COVID-19 vaccine. Study-wide context: Researchers grouped second doses given at about 4 or about 12 weeks into one pool. Study outcomes and limitations: The span of vaccine-associated CD4 TCRs extended across spike, with dominance at 160-218 and 743-854. Sampling captured repertoires only after the peak T cell response.

The length of the CDR3 is 13 residues. Germline CDR1 and CDR2: LNHDA and SQIVND (reference sequence). With 7 bases removed from V and 0 bases from J, the gap between germline ends came to 4 bases. In the case of this clone: Its antigen is not known.

The data were produced by immunoSEQ multiplex PCR, yet TCRdb's version contains in-frame clones alone and is incomplete. The sample has around 31,000 clones, approximately 91% seen once. This receptor was taken from an adult in good health. This specimen was peripheral blood, taken on day 0 of AZD1222 vaccination. V usage is TRBV19 and J usage is TRBJ2-6, with D unresolved. CDR3 sequence (DNA): TGTGCCAGTACGCCCTCTGGGGCCAACGTCCTGACTTTC. Its translation: CASTPSGANVLTF.